Ten or more counts support the clone carrying this TCR beta chain. Its antigen is not identified. These data come from a study of T cells after posttransplantation cyclophosphamide. Broader study findings: Donor CD8+ memory clones often dominated recipient blood repertoires at later times. TRB clonality was highly associated with recipient CMV seropositivity and reactivation. Blood and skin or GI T cell repertoires showed limited TRB overlap.

This CDR3 region has 12 residues. Per germline, CDR1 SQVTM and CDR2 ANQGSEA. The ends were cut back, 7 bases at V and 1 base at J, with 9 bases in the middle. Peripheral blood was collected from the related graft donor on the marrow donation day. Repertoires were generated with immunoSEQ multiplex PCR, while TCRdb's copy carries only in-frame clones and drops some. The sample includes some 23,000 clones, none of them occurring once. This sequence was found in a woman between 50 and 59 years old in good health, CMV-negative, and a related stem cell transplant donor. Material for sequencing was PBMCs. The chain has TRBV29-1 and TRBJ2-3; no clear D gene. The CDR3, as DNA: TGCAGCGGAGATTCGGGCACAGATACGCAGTATTTT. Protein: CSGDSGTDTQYF.